This T cell receptor (beta chain) was observed in a study of graft-versus-host responses after intestinal transplantation. Study summary: Recipients across the board were started on anti-thymocyte globulin induction, then kept on tacrolimus and steroids for roughly 3 years.

Germline V CDR1 and CDR2: MDHEN, SYDVKM. Trimming removed 9 bases from V and 6 bases from J; junction bases left unmatched: 10. The CDR3 is made up of 14 amino acids. To note about this clone: Antigen specificity is unknown.

Sequenced by immunoSEQ multiplex PCR; TCRdb stores in-frame clones only, minus some. The repertoire holds under 95,000 clones, with about 88% as singletons. This TCR was recovered from a human donor who was the organ donor for an intestinal transplant. Material: unstimulated CD4+ T cells sorted from spleen or lymph node cells, obtained before transplant. The chain has TRBV28 and TRBJ2-7; 11 bases match TRBD2. The CDR3 DNA reads TGTGCCAGTACCTCAGCTAGCGGGAGGAGCGAGCAGTACTTC. This sequence encodes CASTSASGRSEQYF.